The present T cell receptor beta chain was sequenced within a study of preoperative IRX-2 immunotherapy in early breast cancer. The CDR3 runs 15 residues. The germline gives CDR1 SGHRS, CDR2 YFSETQ. V lost 4 bases, J lost 9 bases, and 7 bases stayed unmatched. The treatment denotes: preoperative locoregional IRX-2 cytokine immunotherapy. Patients received preoperative, locoregional IRX-2 cytokine immunotherapy in a phase Ib study. Profiled with immunoSEQ multiplex PCR; TCRdb holds only in-frame clones, not every one. The repertoire holds about 62,000 clones, roughly 94% seen once, with around 1.7% in the top ten.

Sampling was done from a patient treated with IRX-2 immunotherapy. V is TRBV5-1 and J is TRBJ2-1, with TRBD2 identical over 13 bases. This TCR was recovered from a human donor with breast cancer. CDR3 protein: CASSKTSGGAGEQFF. The CDR3 DNA reads as TGCGCCAGCAGCAAAACTAGCGGGGGGGCCGGTGAGCAGTTCTTC.